This paragraph covers one T cell receptor (beta chain) sequence. The data were taken from a study of blood T cell repertoires in COVID-19. The data were produced by immunoSEQ multiplex PCR, yet TCRdb's version contains in-frame clones alone and is incomplete. The profile covers more than 300,000 clones, with under 90% appearing a single time and roughly a tenth taken by the ten largest. Sequencing was performed on PBMCs or T cells enriched from blood (not recorded which). The source of this sequence is a young woman who had recovered from COVID-19.

The DNA for the CDR3 is TGTGCCAGCAGTTCGGGGGGACAGGGGTATTCACCCCTCCACTTT. Translation gives CASSSGGQGYSPLHF. The chain joins TRBV6-5 to TRBJ1-6; 10 bases match TRBD1. The length of the CDR3 is 15 residues. After removal of 4 bases from V and 8 bases from J, the junction contained 5 bases not matched to a gene. Germline CDR1 and CDR2: MNHEY and SVGAGI.